What follows describes a single TCR beta chain. These data originate in a study of T cell responses to AZD1222 COVID-19 vaccine. For the study at large: Pooling covered second doses at about 4 or about 12 weeks.

TCRdb keeps only in-frame clones here, not all; method: immunoSEQ multiplex PCR. The table has about 130,000 clones, approximately 94% seen once. The CDR3 loop spans 14 amino acids. V lost 5 bases to trimming and J lost 4 bases, with 17 bases between them. Looked up from germline, CDR1 is GTSNPN and CDR2 is SVGIG (reference sequence). The gene calls are TRBV30 and TRBJ1-1, with D unclear. The sample was peripheral blood, taken on day 0 of AZD1222 vaccination. The receptor's source is an adult in good health. The CDR3 nucleotides read TGTGCCTGGGACCGCGGCGGTGGAGTCACTGAAGCTTTCTTT. It encodes CAWDRGGGVTEAFF.